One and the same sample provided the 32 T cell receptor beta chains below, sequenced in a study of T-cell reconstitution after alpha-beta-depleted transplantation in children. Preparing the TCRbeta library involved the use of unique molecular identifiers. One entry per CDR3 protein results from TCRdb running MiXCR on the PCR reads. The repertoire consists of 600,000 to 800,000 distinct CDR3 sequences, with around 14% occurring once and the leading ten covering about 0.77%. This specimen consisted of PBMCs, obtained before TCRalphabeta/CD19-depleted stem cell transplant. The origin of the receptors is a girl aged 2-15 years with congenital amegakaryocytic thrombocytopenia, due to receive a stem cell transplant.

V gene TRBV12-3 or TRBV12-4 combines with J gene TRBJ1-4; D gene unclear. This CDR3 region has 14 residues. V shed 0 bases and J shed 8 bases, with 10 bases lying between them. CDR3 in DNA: TGTGCCAGCAGTTTAGCGGTTTCCGAGGAAAAACTGTTTTTT. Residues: CASSLAVSEEKLFF.

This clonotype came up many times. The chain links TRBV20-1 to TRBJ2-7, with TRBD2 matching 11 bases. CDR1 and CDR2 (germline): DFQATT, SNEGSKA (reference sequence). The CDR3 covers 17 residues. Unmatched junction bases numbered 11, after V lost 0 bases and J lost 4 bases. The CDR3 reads CSARDPQASGRLYEQYF. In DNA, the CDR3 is TGCAGTGCTAGAGATCCCCAGGCTAGCGGGAGGTTATACGAGCAGTACTTC.

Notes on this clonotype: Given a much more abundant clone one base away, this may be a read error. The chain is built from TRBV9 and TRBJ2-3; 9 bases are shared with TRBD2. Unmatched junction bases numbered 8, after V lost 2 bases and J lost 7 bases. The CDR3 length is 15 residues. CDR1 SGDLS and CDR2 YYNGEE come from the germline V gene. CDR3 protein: CASSVGTSRTNTQYF. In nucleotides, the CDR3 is TGTGCCAGCAGCGTCGGGACTAGCCGGACAAATACGCAGTATTTT.

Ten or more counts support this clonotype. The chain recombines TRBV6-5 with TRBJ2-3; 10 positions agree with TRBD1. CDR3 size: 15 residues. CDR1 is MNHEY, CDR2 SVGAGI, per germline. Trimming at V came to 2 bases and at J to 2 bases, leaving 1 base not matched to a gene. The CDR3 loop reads CASSYGTGVTDTQYF. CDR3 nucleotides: TGTGCCAGCAGTTACGGGACAGGGGTCACAGATACGCAGTATTTT.

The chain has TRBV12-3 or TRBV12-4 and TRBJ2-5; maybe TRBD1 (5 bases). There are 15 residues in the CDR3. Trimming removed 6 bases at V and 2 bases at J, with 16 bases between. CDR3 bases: TGTGCCAGCAGCCCGACAACAGGTCCTCAAGAGACCCAGTACTTC. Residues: CASSPTTGPQETQYF.

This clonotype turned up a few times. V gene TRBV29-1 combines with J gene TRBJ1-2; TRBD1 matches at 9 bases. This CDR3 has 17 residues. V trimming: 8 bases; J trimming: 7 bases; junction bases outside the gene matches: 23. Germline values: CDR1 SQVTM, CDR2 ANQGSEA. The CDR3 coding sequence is TGCAGCAACCTACCGAGGGGGACAGGGTCGGGATTTGGTGGCTACACCTTC. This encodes CSNLPRGTGSGFGGYTF.

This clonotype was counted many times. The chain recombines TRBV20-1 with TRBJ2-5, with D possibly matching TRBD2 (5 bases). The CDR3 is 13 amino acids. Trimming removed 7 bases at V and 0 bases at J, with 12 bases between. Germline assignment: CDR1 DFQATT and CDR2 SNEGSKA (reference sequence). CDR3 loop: CSVPEGYQETQYF. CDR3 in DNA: TGCAGTGTCCCTGAGGGATACCAAGAGACCCAGTACTTC.

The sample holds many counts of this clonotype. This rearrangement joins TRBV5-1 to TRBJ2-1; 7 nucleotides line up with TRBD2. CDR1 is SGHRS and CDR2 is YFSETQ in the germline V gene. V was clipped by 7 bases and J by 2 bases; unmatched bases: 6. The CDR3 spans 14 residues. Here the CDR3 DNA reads TGCGCCAGCCGAACTAGCGAGGCCTACAATGAGCAGTTCTTC. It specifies CASRTSEAYNEQFF. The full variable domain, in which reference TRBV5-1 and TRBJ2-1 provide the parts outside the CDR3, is KAGVTQTPRYLIKTRGQQVTLSCSPISGHRSVSWYQQTPGQGLQFLFEYFSETQRNKGNFPGRFSGRQFSNSRSEMNVSTLELGDSALYLCASRTSEAYNEQFFGPGTRLTVL.

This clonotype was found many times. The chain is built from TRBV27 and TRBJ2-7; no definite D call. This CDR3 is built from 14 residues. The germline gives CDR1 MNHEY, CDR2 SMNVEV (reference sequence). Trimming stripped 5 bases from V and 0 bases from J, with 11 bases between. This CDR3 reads CASSPFTTSYEQYF. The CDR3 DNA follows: TGTGCCAGCAGTCCCTTCACTACCTCCTACGAGCAGTACTTC.

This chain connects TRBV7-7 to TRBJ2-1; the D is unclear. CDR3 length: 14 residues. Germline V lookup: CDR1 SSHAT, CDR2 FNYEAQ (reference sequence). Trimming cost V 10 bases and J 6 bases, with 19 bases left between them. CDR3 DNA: TGTGCCACCTCCCTGGAATACGGCCTCAATGAGCAGTTCTTC. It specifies CATSLEYGLNEQFF.

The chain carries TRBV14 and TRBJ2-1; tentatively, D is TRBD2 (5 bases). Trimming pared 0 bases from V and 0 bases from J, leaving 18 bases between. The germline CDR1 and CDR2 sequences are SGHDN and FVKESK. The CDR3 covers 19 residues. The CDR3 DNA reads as TGTGCCAGCAGCCAAGATATAAGTATGAGGGTGAGCTCCTACAATGAGCAGTTCTTC. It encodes CASSQDISMRVSSYNEQFF.

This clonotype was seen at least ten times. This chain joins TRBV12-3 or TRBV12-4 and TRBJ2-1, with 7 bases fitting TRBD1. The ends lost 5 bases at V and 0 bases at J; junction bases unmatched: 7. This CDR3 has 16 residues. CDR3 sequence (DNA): TGTGCCAGCAGTCCCCGGACAGGCAGCTCCTACAATGAGCAGTTCTTC. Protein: CASSPRTGSSYNEQFF.

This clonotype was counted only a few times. CDR3 sequence reads: CASSYSNGRPDSGEQFF. The CDR3 coding sequence is TGTGCCAGCAGTTACTCTAACGGGAGGCCAGACAGTGGTGAGCAGTTCTTC. The gene calls are TRBV6-5 and TRBJ2-1; 7 positions agree with TRBD2. In germline, CDR1 is MNHEY, CDR2 SVGAGI. This CDR3 region has 17 residues. The junction had 14 bases not matched to a gene; V was cut back by 0 bases and J by 9 bases.

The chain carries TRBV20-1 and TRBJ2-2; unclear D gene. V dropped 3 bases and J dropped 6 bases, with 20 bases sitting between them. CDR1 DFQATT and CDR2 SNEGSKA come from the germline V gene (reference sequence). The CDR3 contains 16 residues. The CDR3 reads CSARPPGRNRAGELFF. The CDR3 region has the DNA TGCAGTGCTAGGCCCCCGGGCCGCAATCGGGCCGGGGAGCTGTTTTTT.

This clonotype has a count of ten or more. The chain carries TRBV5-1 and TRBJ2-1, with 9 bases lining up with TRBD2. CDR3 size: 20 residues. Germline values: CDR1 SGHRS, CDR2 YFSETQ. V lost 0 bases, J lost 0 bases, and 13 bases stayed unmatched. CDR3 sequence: CASSLAGGLAGLSSYNEQFF. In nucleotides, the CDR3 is TGCGCCAGCAGCTTGGCCGGCGGGCTAGCGGGGCTAAGCTCCTACAATGAGCAGTTCTTC.

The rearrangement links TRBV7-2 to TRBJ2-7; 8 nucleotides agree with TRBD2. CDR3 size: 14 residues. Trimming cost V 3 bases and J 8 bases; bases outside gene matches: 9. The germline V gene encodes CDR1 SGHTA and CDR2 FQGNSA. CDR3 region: CASSFGGGSYKQYF. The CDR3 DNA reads TGTGCCAGCAGCTTCGGCGGGGGGAGTTACAAGCAGTACTTC. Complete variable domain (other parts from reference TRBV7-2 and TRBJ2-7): GAGVSQSPSNKVTEKGKDVELRCDPISGHTALYWYRQSLGQGLEFLIYFQGNSAPDKSGLPSDRFSAERTGGSVSTLTIQRTQQEDSAVYLCASSFGGGSYKQYFGPGTRLTVT.

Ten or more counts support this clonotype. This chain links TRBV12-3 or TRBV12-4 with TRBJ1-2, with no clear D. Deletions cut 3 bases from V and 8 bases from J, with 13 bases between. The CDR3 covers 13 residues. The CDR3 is CASSFPREEGYTF. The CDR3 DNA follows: TGTGCCAGCAGTTTTCCAAGGGAGGAGGGCTACACCTTC.

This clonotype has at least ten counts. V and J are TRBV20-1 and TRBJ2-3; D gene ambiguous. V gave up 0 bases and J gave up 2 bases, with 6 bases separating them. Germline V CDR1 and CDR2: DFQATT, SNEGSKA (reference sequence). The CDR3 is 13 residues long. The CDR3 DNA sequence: TGCAGTGCTAGAGACCTTCCCACAGATACGCAGTATTTT. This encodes CSARDLPTDTQYF.

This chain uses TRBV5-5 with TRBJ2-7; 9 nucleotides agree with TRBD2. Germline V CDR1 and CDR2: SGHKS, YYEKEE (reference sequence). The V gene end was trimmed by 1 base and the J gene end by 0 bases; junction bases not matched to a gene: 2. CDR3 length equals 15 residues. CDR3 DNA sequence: TGTGCCAGCAGCTTGTTAGCGGGAGTCTCCTACGAGCAGTACTTC. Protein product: CASSLLAGVSYEQYF.

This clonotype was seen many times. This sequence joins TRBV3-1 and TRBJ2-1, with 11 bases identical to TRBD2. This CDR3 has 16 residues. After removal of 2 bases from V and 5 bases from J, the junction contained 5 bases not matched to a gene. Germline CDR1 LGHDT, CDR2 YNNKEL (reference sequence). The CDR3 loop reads CASSQLAGGPHNEQFF. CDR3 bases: TGTGCCAGCAGCCAACTAGCGGGAGGCCCCCACAATGAGCAGTTCTTC.

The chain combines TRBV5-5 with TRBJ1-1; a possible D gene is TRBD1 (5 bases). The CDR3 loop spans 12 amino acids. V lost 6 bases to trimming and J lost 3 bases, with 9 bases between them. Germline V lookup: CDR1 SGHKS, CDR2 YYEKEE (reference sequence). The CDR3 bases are TGTGCCAGCACCCTGGGGGACACTGAAGCTTTCTTT. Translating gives CASTLGDTEAFF.

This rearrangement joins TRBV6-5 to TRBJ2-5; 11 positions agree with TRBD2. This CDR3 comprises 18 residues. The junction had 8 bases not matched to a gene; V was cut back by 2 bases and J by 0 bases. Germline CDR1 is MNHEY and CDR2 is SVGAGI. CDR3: CASSYGLAGGSYQETQYF. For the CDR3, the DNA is TGTGCCAGCAGTTACGGGCTAGCGGGAGGATCGTACCAAGAGACCCAGTACTTC.

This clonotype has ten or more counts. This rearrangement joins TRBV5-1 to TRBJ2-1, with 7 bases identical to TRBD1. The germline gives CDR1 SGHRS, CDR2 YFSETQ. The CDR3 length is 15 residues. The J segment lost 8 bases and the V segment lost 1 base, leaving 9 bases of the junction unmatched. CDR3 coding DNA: TGCGCCAGCAGCTTGTATGACAGGGTGAGGGATGAGCAGTTCTTC. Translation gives CASSLYDRVRDEQFF.

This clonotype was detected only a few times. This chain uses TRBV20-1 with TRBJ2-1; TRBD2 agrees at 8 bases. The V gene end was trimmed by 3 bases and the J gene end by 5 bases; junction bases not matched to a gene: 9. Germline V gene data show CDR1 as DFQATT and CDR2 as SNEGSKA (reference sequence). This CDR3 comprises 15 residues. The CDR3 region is CSASRGGAGNNEQFF. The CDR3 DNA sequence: TGCAGTGCTAGCCGGGGGGGAGCGGGGAACAATGAGCAGTTCTTC.

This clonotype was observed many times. The CDR3 protein is CASSRTPGDEQFF. The CDR3 coding sequence is TGTGCCAGCAGTCGGACCCCGGGAGACGAGCAGTTCTTC. The chain employs TRBV12-3 or TRBV12-4 and TRBJ2-1; the D gene is possibly TRBD2 (6 bases). The V and J ends lost 5 bases and 10 bases respectively, with 15 bases between them. The CDR3 is 13 residues long.

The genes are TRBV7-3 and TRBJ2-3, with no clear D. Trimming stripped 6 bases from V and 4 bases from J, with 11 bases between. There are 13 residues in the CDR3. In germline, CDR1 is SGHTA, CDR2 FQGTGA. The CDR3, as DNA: TGTGCCAGCAGTCTCGGAGACTCAGATACGCAGTATTTT. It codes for CASSLGDSDTQYF. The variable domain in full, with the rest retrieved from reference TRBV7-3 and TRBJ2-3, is GAGVSQTPSNKVTEKGKYVELRCDPISGHTALYWYRQSLGQGPEFLIYFQGTGAADDSGLPNDRFFAVRPEGSVSTLKIQRTERGDSAVYLCASSLGDSDTQYFGPGTRLTVL.

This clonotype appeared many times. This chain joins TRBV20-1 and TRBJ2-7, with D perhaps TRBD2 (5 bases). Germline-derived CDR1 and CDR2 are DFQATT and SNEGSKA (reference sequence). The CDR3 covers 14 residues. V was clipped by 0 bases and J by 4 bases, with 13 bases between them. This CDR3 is CSARDPSWTYEQYF. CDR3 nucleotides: TGCAGTGCTAGAGATCCTAGCTGGACTTACGAGCAGTACTTC.

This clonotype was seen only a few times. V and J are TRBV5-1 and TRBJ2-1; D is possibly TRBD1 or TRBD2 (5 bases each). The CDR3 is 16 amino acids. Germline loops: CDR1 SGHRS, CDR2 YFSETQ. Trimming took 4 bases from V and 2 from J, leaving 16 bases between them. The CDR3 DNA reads TGCGCCAGCAGCCGGGATGGGACGGCCGCCTACAATGAGCAGTTCTTC. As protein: CASSRDGTAAYNEQFF.

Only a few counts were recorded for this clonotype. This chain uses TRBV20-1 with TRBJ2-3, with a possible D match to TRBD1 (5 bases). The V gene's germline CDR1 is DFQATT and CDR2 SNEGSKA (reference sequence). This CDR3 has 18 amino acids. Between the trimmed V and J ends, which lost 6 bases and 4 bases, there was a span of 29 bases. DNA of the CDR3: TGCAGTGCACGACAGTTCCCTCCTTTGGTTGCGAACGCAGATACGCAGTATTTT. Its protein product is CSARQFPPLVANADTQYF.

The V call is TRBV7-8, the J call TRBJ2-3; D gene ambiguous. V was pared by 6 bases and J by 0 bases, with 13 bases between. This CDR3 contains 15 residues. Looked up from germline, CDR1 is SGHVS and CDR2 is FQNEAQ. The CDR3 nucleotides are TGTGCCAGCAGGGCTACTGGTACTAGCACAGATACGCAGTATTTT. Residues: CASRATGTSTDTQYF.

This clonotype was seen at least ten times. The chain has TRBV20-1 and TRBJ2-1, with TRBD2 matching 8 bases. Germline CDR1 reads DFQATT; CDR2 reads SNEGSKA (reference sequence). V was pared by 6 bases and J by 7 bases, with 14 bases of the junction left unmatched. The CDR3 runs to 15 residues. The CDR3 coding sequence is TGCAGTGCCCAAAGTGGGACTAGTTGGCCAAATGAGCAGTTCTTC. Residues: CSAQSGTSWPNEQFF.

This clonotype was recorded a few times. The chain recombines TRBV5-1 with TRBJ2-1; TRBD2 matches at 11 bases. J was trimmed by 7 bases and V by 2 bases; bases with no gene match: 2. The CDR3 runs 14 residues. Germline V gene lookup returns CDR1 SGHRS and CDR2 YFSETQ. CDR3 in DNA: TGCGCCAGCAGCTTACTAGCGGGAGAGAATGAGCAGTTCTTC. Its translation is CASSLLAGENEQFF. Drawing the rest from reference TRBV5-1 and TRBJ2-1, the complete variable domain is KAGVTQTPRYLIKTRGQQVTLSCSPISGHRSVSWYQQTPGQGLQFLFEYFSETQRNKGNFPGRFSGRQFSNSRSEMNVSTLELGDSALYLCASSLLAGENEQFFGPGTRLTVL.